Presented here are 4 T cell receptor beta chains from one specimen sequenced in a study of PD-L1 blockade in urothelial cancer. This table comes from immunoSEQ multiplex PCR, and its TCRdb copy is limited to in-frame clones, with some not included. The sample includes approximately 51,000 clones, roughly 86% of them seen just once. Specimen: PBMCs, collected around atezolizumab (anti-PD-L1) treatment. The receptor source for this set is a man in his sixties with urothelial cancer.

V and J are TRBV18 and TRBJ1-1, with D perhaps TRBD1 (6 bases). The CDR3 is made up of 12 amino acids. The V end lost 2 bases, the J end lost 5 bases, and 6 bases lay between the germline ends. Per germline, CDR1 KGHSH and CDR2 LQKENI. In DNA form, the CDR3 reads TGTGCCAGCTCACCAGGGACAACTGAAGCTTTCTTT. Amino acids: CASSPGTTEAFF.

The chain carries TRBV6-1 and TRBJ2-7; the D is unclear. The germline CDR1 and CDR2 sequences are MNHNS and SASEGT. This CDR3 spans 14 amino acids. The V end lost 3 bases, the J end lost 2 bases, and 11 bases lay between the germline ends. The DNA for the CDR3 is TGTGCCAGCAGTGATTACGGTTTTACCTACGAGCAGTACTTC. Protein sequence: CASSDYGFTYEQYF.

This chain joins TRBV6-1 and TRBJ1-4; 7 nucleotides agree with TRBD1. Trimming removed 3 bases from V and 0 bases from J; junction bases left unmatched: 10. Germline-derived CDR1 and CDR2 are MNHNS and SASEGT. The CDR3 totals 18 residues. CDR3 DNA: TGTGCCAGCAGTGAGTACAGGGGACCGGTTGCAACTAATGAAAAACTGTTTTTT. Translation: CASSEYRGPVATNEKLFF.

The rearrangement joins TRBV7-6 to TRBJ1-2; D possibly corresponds to TRBD1 (6 bases). CDR1 and CDR2 (germline): SGHVS, FNYEAQ. The CDR3 contains 16 residues. V was pared by 5 bases and J by 2 bases, with 18 bases between. The CDR3 spells CASSTALAGDNYGYTF. The CDR3 DNA follows: TGTGCCAGCAGCACAGCACTTGCAGGGGACAACTATGGCTACACCTTC.